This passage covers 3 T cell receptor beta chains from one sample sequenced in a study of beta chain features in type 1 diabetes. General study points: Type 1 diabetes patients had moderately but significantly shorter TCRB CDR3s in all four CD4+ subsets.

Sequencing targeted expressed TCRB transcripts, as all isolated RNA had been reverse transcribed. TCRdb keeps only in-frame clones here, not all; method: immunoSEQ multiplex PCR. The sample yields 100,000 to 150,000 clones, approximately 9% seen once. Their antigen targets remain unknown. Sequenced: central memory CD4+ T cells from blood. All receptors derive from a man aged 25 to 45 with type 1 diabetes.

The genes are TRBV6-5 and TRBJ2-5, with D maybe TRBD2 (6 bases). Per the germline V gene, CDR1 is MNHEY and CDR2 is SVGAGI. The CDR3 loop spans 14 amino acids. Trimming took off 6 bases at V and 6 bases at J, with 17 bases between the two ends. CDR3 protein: CASRHTRGAQTQYF. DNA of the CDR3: TGTGCCAGCAGGCACACCCGCGGGGCCCAGACCCAGTACTTC.

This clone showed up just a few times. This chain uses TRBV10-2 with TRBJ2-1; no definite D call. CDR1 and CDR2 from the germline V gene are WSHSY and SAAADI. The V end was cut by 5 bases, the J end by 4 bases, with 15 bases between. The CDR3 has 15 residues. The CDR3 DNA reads TGCGCCAGCAGTTCCACCTCTCCAGAATACAATGAGCAGTTCTTC. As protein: CASSSTSPEYNEQFF.

The CDR3 spells CAISDRGDTQYF. The CDR3 coding sequence is TGTGCCATCAGTGACAGGGGAGATACGCAGTATTTT. The genes are TRBV10-3 and TRBJ2-3; possibly TRBD1 for D (6 bases). Germline CDR1 is ENHRY and CDR2 is SYGVKD. The CDR3 sequence is 12 residues long. The V and J ends lost 3 bases and 5 bases respectively, with 6 bases between them.